The TCR beta chain under discussion was sequenced for a study of blood T cell repertoires in COVID-19 (dated by TCRdb to 2018 to 2020). For context, the study as a whole: Samples from collaborators originated in the United States, Italy and Spain and spanned both the acute and convalescent phases of COVID-19. The prospective study material was composed of cDNA or gDNA derived from T cells, B-cell-depleted T cells, or PBMCs. Subjects who had been exposed to COVID-19, were actively infected with it, or had recovered from it provided the deeply sampled blood TCRbeta repertoires that made up the dataset. A freely available public database, intended as a resource for researchers studying the immune response to SARS-CoV-2, is where the repertoires were released. The samples were drawn from the first 160 participants of the ongoing ImmuneRACE study and from over a thousand subjects provided by 6 global collaborators. Sample metadata almost always included a de-identified subject ID, COVID-19 status, age in years and sex. HLA class I and class II types, where available, came from metadata supplied by the sample provider rather than from assay-based typing.

About this clone: Its antigen is currently not known. Base quality data are lacking; no much larger clone is found one base away.

Paper-wide results and their limitations: The amount of clinical and demographic metadata varied by source and participant and was provided uncurated.

The immunoSEQ Assay, a bias-controlled multiplex PCR, was used to amplify TCRbeta CDR3 regions from genomic DNA. For the original study's pipeline: The number of nucleated cells in each sample was estimated from the amplification of reference gene primers within the assay. To quantify the absolute abundance of each unique TCRbeta CDR3 rearrangement, sequence reads were collapsed and filtered. Productive Simpson clonality was computed per sample as the square root of Simpson's diversity index over productive rearrangements. Here the immuneACCESS table is served through TCRdb, limited to in-frame sequences with V and J called. Missing clones are a known gap in these copies; in checked studies unresolved V genes cover under half, and the rest lacks a known reason. Clone size and V and J calls were adopted from that table, with D and trimming inferred from the DNA. This sample gives approximately 47,000 clones in total; about 84% of them show up just once. The top ten clonotypes cover 8.8% of the sample.

Collaborating institutions collected whole blood in K2EDTA tubes following their own protocols. Collaborator samples were shipped for TCRbeta analysis as frozen whole blood, isolated PBMCs, or DNA extracted from either sample type. This TCR came from a man between 60 and 70 years old with acute or convalescent COVID-19. Sequenced input: peripheral blood.

The CDR3 reads as follows: CASSSRRREGLVAFF. In nucleotide form, the sequence is TGTGCCAGCAGCTCCCGCCGCAGGGAGGGTCTTGTAGCTTTCTTT. This receptor chain uses TRBV5-4 and TRBJ1-1; TRBD1 is perhaps the D gene, given 5 matching bases. The CDR3 has 15 amino acids, counting the end cysteine and phenylalanine. Only the CDR3 region is kept as DNA, spanning 45 bases read in frame from base 1. Trimming takes 3 bases from V and 10 bases from J, and the germline ends sit 22 bases apart. Taken from the germline V gene (reference sequence), the CDR1 and CDR2 loops are SGHNT and YYREEE.